The clone carrying this T cell receptor beta chain showed up just once. The CDR3 covers 13 residues. V shed 5 bases and J shed 7 bases, with 10 bases lying between them. From germline, CDR1 is SGDLS and CDR2 YYNGEE. The sample belongs to a study of control samples from healthy donors and cancer patients. The repertoire was sequenced with immunoSEQ multiplex PCR; TCRdb's copy has only in-frame clones and lacks some. The sample has more than 95,000 clones; nearly 95% are singletons. V usage is TRBV9 and J usage is TRBJ1-6; unclear D gene. What was sequenced was blood. This receptor was taken from a man aged 25-45 years in good health. The CDR3, as DNA: TGTGCCAGCAGTTCCAATGGGAATTCACCCCTCCACTTT. Its protein product is CASSSNGNSPLHF.